This entry lists 30 T cell receptor beta chains sequenced from one sample in a study of cytomegalovirus exposure and HLA in healthy donors. Profiling relied on immunoSEQ multiplex PCR, and the TCRdb table lists in-frame clones only, not all of them. This sample carries approximately 160,000 clones, 84% of them seen once, and the ten largest clones take roughly 10%. The material sequenced was PBMCs. These TCRs come from a man aged 30 to 45 in good health and CMV-seropositive.

The CDR3 is CSALGQTYEQYF. CDR3 DNA sequence: TGCAGCGCCTTGGGACAGACCTACGAGCAGTACTTC. The chain employs TRBV29-1 and TRBJ2-7; the match to TRBD1 covers 7 bases. CDR3 length equals 12 residues. From germline, CDR1 is SQVTM and CDR2 ANQGSEA. Germline trimming cut 7 bases from V and 2 bases from J; bases unmatched to any gene: 5.

CDR3 amino acids: CASSLGWDRGAYEQYF. CDR3 DNA: TGCGCCAGCAGCTTGGGTTGGGACAGGGGGGCCTACGAGCAGTACTTC. The chain recombines TRBV5-1 with TRBJ2-7; 11 nucleotides align to TRBD1. The CDR3 is made up of 16 amino acids. Trimming at V came to 0 bases and at J to 2 bases, leaving 4 bases not matched to a gene. The V gene's germline CDR1 is SGHRS and CDR2 YFSETQ.

This clone was picked up many times. The chain couples TRBV6-4 to TRBJ2-2, with TRBD2 matching over 7 bases. Germline V CDR1 and CDR2: MRHNA, SNTAGT. J was trimmed by 5 bases and V by 0 bases; bases with no gene match: 6. There are 16 residues in the CDR3. CDR3 residues: CASSDSGGGVTGELFF. DNA for the CDR3: TGTGCCAGCAGTGACTCTGGCGGGGGAGTAACCGGGGAGCTGTTTTTT.

The rearrangement links TRBV29-1 to TRBJ2-6, with D maybe TRBD1 (5 bases). The CDR3 sequence is 15 residues long. V was shortened by 6 bases and J by 2 bases, with 14 bases between the two germline ends. CDR1 SQVTM and CDR2 ANQGSEA come from the germline V gene. The CDR3 DNA follows: TGCAGCGTCGCGAGACCAGGGACTGGGGCCAACGTCCTGACTTTC. Its translation: CSVARPGTGANVLTF.

This clone appeared a single time. The V call is TRBV13, the J call TRBJ1-2, with D possibly TRBD1 on 5 matching bases. The CDR3 is 15 residues long. CDR1 is PRHDT and CDR2 is FYEKMQ in the germline V gene (reference sequence). With 0 bases removed from V and 7 bases from J, the gap between germline ends came to 15 bases. The CDR3 DNA reads TGTGCCAGCAGCTTAGGTTGGCAGGGTTACGGTGGCTACACCTTC. This gives the protein CASSLGWQGYGGYTF.

The V and J genes are TRBV6-5 and TRBJ2-5; D is unclear. V was clipped by 0 bases and J by 4 bases, with 9 bases between them. The V gene's germline CDR1 is MNHEY and CDR2 SVGAGI. CDR3 length equals 14 residues. In DNA form, the CDR3 reads TGTGCCAGCAGTTACTCCAGGTTGAGAGAGACCCAGTACTTC. This translates into CASSYSRLRETQYF.

This clone was detected once. The identical CDR3 is also encoded by other nucleotide sequences in the sample. The rearrangement links TRBV5-6 to TRBJ2-7; 9 nucleotides match TRBD1. The junction had 5 bases not matched to a gene; V was cut back by 3 bases and J by 4 bases. The germline CDR1 and CDR2 sequences are SGHDT and YYEEEE. CDR3 size: 14 residues. The CDR3 is CASSWGQGRYEQYF. The CDR3 coding sequence is TGTGCCAGCAGCTGGGGACAGGGAAGGTACGAGCAGTACTTC.

J is TRBJ2-1 and V is TRBV28, with 10 nucleotides matching TRBD2. This CDR3 has 14 amino acids. The germline gives CDR1 MDHEN, CDR2 SYDVKM. V trimming: 5 bases; J trimming: 6 bases; junction bases outside the gene matches: 4. The CDR3 nucleotides are TGTGCCAGCAGTCCGACTAGCGGGCTCAATGAGCAGTTCTTC. Protein product: CASSPTSGLNEQFF.

The gene calls are TRBV6-6 and TRBJ2-7, with 8 bases aligning to TRBD1. Per the germline V gene, CDR1 is MNHNY and CDR2 is SVGAGI (reference sequence). The J segment lost 0 bases and the V segment lost 9 bases, leaving 7 bases of the junction unmatched. This CDR3 region has 14 residues. CDR3 coding DNA: TGTGCCAGTTGCACAGGGGGGTCCTCCTACGAGCAGTACTTC. It translates to CASCTGGSSYEQYF.

On this clone: The junction differs from germline at one of its ends, possibly a read error. The J gene is TRBJ1-1, the V gene TRBV19, with a tentative D call TRBD1 (5 bases). Per germline, CDR1 LNHDA and CDR2 SQIVND (reference sequence). The CDR3 length is 12 residues. CDR3 sequence: CASSIRGGARQF. For the CDR3, the DNA is TGTGCCAGTAGTATTAGAGGAGGGGCTCGCCAATTT.

The chain uses TRBV5-5 and TRBJ1-2; D call uncertain. The CDR3 runs 14 residues. Trimming shortened V by 0 bases and J by 2 bases, and 8 bases separated the two germline ends. Germline V lookup: CDR1 SGHKS, CDR2 YYEKEE (reference sequence). DNA of the CDR3: TGTGCCAGCAGCTTGGGCAGGCTAAACTATGGCTACACCTTC. Translated, it gives CASSLGRLNYGYTF.

CDR3 nucleotides: TGTGCCAGCAGCCCGTCGGTAGACAATCAGCCCCAGCATTTT. Protein: CASSPSVDNQPQHF. V gene TRBV7-9 combines with J gene TRBJ1-5; no reliable D call. There are 14 residues in the CDR3. The V gene lost 5 bases and the J gene lost 3 bases, with 11 bases spanning the gap. Germline V gene sequence: CDR1 SEHNR, CDR2 FQNEAQ (reference sequence). Looking up the rest from reference TRBV7-9 and TRBJ1-5 gives the full variable domain: DTGVSQNPRHKITKRGQNVTFRCDPISEHNRLYWYRQTLGQGPEFLTYFQNEAQLEKSRLLSDRFSAERPKGSFSTLEIQRTEQGDSAMYLCASSPSVDNQPQHFGDGTRLSIL.

The chain employs TRBV1 and TRBJ1-4; the table's D call of TRBD1 was not tested on the DNA. TRBV1 has pseudogene status. This CDR3 region has 16 residues. The CDR3 bases are TGCACCAGCAGCCAAGGCCGGGACAGGGGATACGAAAAACTGTTTTTT. This sequence encodes CTSSQGRDRGYEKLFF.

This sequence joins TRBV7-3 and TRBJ2-1, with 10 bases aligning to TRBD2. The V and J ends lost 4 bases and 6 bases, in that order; junction bases with no gene match: 6. The CDR3 is made up of 15 amino acids. Germline V lookup: CDR1 SGHTA, CDR2 FQGTGA. For the CDR3, the DNA is TGTGCCAGCAGCTGGGCTAGCGGGAGTAGCAATGAGCAGTTCTTC. Its translation: CASSWASGSSNEQFF.

The chain uses TRBV6-5 and TRBJ1-2; no clear D. Trimming stripped 0 bases from V and 7 bases from J, with 9 bases between. Per the germline V gene, CDR1 is MNHEY and CDR2 is SVGAGI. The CDR3 runs 13 residues. The CDR3 here is CASSYSTGSGYTF. Written as DNA, the CDR3 is TGTGCCAGCAGTTACTCGACGGGGAGTGGCTACACCTTC.

This clone has a single count. This chain uses TRBV14 with TRBJ2-3; D is possibly TRBD2 (6 bases). V lost 0 bases to trimming and J lost 5 bases, with 12 bases between them. The CDR3 runs to 15 residues. Germline CDR1 is SGHDN and CDR2 is FVKESK. CDR3 in amino acids: CASSQEGGDGDTQYF. As DNA, the CDR3 is TGTGCCAGCAGCCAAGAAGGAGGGGACGGAGATACGCAGTATTTT.

This chain joins TRBV7-3 and TRBJ1-1; 10 bases align to TRBD1. CDR1 is SGHTA and CDR2 is FQGTGA in the germline V gene. V shed 5 bases, J shed 4 bases, and the junction held 4 bases outside the gene matches. The CDR3 extends over 14 amino acids. DNA for the CDR3: TGTGCCAGCAGCGCGACAGGGGGCAGCACTGAAGCTTTCTTT. It codes for CASSATGGSTEAFF.

This clone was seen a few times. This rearrangement joins TRBV2 to TRBJ1-2; 7 bases align to TRBD1. V was clipped by 1 base and J by 5 bases; unmatched bases: 1. The CDR3 has 13 residues. CDR1 and CDR2 (germline): SNHLY, FYNNEI. CDR3 region: CASSEGTGYGYTF. CDR3 DNA: TGTGCCAGCAGTGAAGGGACAGGTTATGGCTACACCTTC.

The gene calls are TRBV19 and TRBJ2-5, with D perhaps matching TRBD2 (6 bases). The CDR3 runs 15 residues. Germline CDR1 is LNHDA and CDR2 is SQIVND (reference sequence). Trimming stripped 2 bases from V and 4 bases from J, with 14 bases between. CDR3 nucleotide sequence: TGTGCCAGTAGTATACCCCAGGGAGCGGGAGAGACCCAGTACTTC. It encodes CASSIPQGAGETQYF. Together with reference TRBV19 and TRBJ2-5, the CDR3 gives the full variable domain: DGGITQSPKYLFRKEGQNVTLSCEQNLNHDAMYWYRQDPGQGLRLIYYSQIVNDFQKGDIAEGYSVSREKKESFPLTVTSAQKNPTAFYLCASSIPQGAGETQYFGPGTRLLVL.

The chain has TRBV2 and TRBJ1-2, with D unclear. Deletions cut 5 bases from V and 7 bases from J, with 14 bases between. Germline V lookup: CDR1 SNHLY, CDR2 FYNNEI. This CDR3 has 13 residues. The CDR3, as DNA: TGTGCCAGCAGTAATAGAGGGATGAGTGGCTACACCTTC. Protein sequence: CASSNRGMSGYTF.

CDR3 residues: CASSPDVGTSGGELFF. CDR3 in DNA: TGTGCCAGCAGCCCAGACGTAGGGACTAGCGGCGGGGAGCTGTTTTTT. The chain combines TRBV9 with TRBJ2-2; 11 nucleotides line up with TRBD2. V shed 4 bases, J shed 7 bases, and the junction held 9 bases outside the gene matches. The CDR3 consists of 16 residues. In germline, CDR1 is SGDLS, CDR2 YYNGEE.

V is TRBV28 and J is TRBJ2-7; no clear D. Germline values: CDR1 MDHEN, CDR2 SYDVKM. V shed 6 bases and J shed 6 bases, with 21 bases lying between them. There are 15 residues in the CDR3. The CDR3 DNA reads as TGTGCCAGCAGCTCGGTTGTGGCCGTAGCACCCGAGCAGTACTTC. As protein: CASSSVVAVAPEQYF.

The chain carries TRBV19 and TRBJ2-7; TRBD2 matches 9 bases. The CDR3 runs to 13 residues. The V segment lost 8 bases and the J segment 6 bases; nucleotides outside the gene matches: 8. Germline lookup yields CDR1 LNHDA and CDR2 SQIVND (reference sequence). The CDR3 bases are TGTGCCAGTGCGGGGGGGGCGAAGCGCGAGCAGTACTTC. Translation: CASAGGAKREQYF.

This chain connects TRBV28 to TRBJ2-6, with D maybe TRBD1 (6 bases). Germline V CDR1 and CDR2: MDHEN, SYDVKM. Between the trimmed V and J ends, which lost 7 bases and 1 base, there was a span of 11 bases. This CDR3 is 15 amino acids long. The CDR3: CASIEGGSGANVLTF. In nucleotides, the CDR3 is TGTGCCAGCATAGAAGGGGGTTCTGGGGCCAACGTCCTGACTTTC.

CDR3: CASSSEAGQGYTF. CDR3 nucleotides: TGCGCCAGCAGCTCCGAGGCAGGGCAAGGCTACACCTTC. V is TRBV5-1 and J is TRBJ1-2; maybe TRBD1 (5 bases). V was shortened by 3 bases and J by 8 bases, with 14 bases between the two germline ends. The CDR3 has 13 amino acids. Germline V lookup: CDR1 SGHRS, CDR2 YFSETQ.

The V gene is TRBV13, the J gene TRBJ2-5; possible D gene TRBD1, 6 bases. The ends were cut back, 3 bases at V and 0 bases at J, with 14 bases in the middle. The CDR3 has 16 amino acids. The germline CDR1 and CDR2 sequences are PRHDT and FYEKMQ (reference sequence). CDR3 DNA sequence: TGTGCCAGCAGCTTCCTTGGGGGCCCGTACCAAGAGACCCAGTACTTC. Protein sequence: CASSFLGGPYQETQYF.

The CDR3 reads CASSVNSGGTNTGELFF. The CDR3 bases are TGTGCCAGCAGCGTGAATAGCGGGGGGACGAACACCGGGGAGCTGTTTTTT. The chain is built from TRBV9 and TRBJ2-2; TRBD2 agrees at 10 bases. CDR1 and CDR2 (germline): SGDLS, YYNGEE. This CDR3 is built from 17 residues. The trim removed 2 bases at V and 0 bases at J, leaving 4 bases unmatched.

The V and J genes are TRBV27 and TRBJ2-7; 10 positions match TRBD2. Germline CDR1 MNHEY, CDR2 SMNVEV (reference sequence). With 5 bases clipped from V and 2 bases from J, the junction kept 9 bases outside the gene matches. This CDR3 spans 16 amino acids. The CDR3 DNA is TGTGCCAGCAGTGAGAAAGGGACTAGCGAAACCTACGAGCAGTACTTC. Amino acid sequence: CASSEKGTSETYEQYF.

This chain uses TRBV28 with TRBJ2-5; 9 bases line up with TRBD1. Per the germline V gene, CDR1 is MDHEN and CDR2 is SYDVKM. This CDR3 contains 17 residues. Trimming cost V 1 base and J 5 bases; bases outside gene matches: 11. As DNA, the CDR3 is TGTGCCAGCAGTTTATCAGGAACAGGGGGCGCGATGGAGACCCAGTACTTC. This translates into CASSLSGTGGAMETQYF.

This sequence joins TRBV6-5 and TRBJ1-5; TRBD1 aligns across 8 bases. CDR1 MNHEY and CDR2 SVGAGI come from the germline V gene. J lost 5 bases, V lost 5 bases, and 8 bases had no gene match. CDR3 length: 15 residues. The CDR3 sequence: CASSQDRANYQPQHF. CDR3 DNA sequence: TGTGCCAGCAGTCAGGACAGGGCCAACTATCAGCCCCAGCATTTT.